This is a list of T cell receptor beta chains from one sample in a study of blood T cell repertoires in COVID-19. Repertoires were generated with immunoSEQ multiplex PCR, while TCRdb's copy carries only in-frame clones and drops some. The sample shows about 91,000 clones, approximately 86% of them seen only once. Sequenced sample: peripheral blood. The receptors derive from a woman between 70 and 85 years old with acute or convalescent COVID-19. CDR3s include the opening cysteine and the closing phenylalanine or tryptophan. A D gene is named only where the DNA matches it firmly. Rows give clone size only sometimes, using once, few, many, or a class for an expanded clone.

abundance: NA
d_gene: TRBD2
j_gene: TRBJ2-1
len: 15
v_gene: TRBV19
CDR3aa: CASSMGGNAYNEQFF
CDR3nt: TGTGCCAGTAGTATGGGAGGGAACGCCTACAATGAGCAGTTCTTC

abundance: NA
d_gene: TRBD1
j_gene: TRBJ1-5
len: 15
v_gene: TRBV2
CDR3aa: CASSKTGNSNQPQHF
CDR3nt: TGTGCCAGCAGTAAGACAGGGAATAGTAATCAGCCCCAGCATTTT

abundance: NA
d_gene: NA
j_gene: TRBJ1-1
len: 14
v_gene: TRBV3-1/TRBV3-2
CDR3aa: CASSQDGTRLGAFF
CDR3nt: TGTGCCAGCAGCCAAGATGGGACACGCCTGGGAGCTTTCTTT

abundance: NA
d_gene: NA
j_gene: TRBJ2-5
len: 15
v_gene: TRBV5-8
CDR3aa: CASSTRTRAGETQYF
CDR3nt: TGTGCCAGCAGCACCCGAACACGGGCGGGAGAGACCCAGTACTTC

abundance: NA
d_gene: TRBD2
j_gene: TRBJ2-4
len: 15
v_gene: TRBV2
CDR3aa: CASRGTSGRENIQYF
CDR3nt: TGTGCCAGCAGGGGGACTAGCGGGAGAGAGAACATTCAGTACTTC

abundance: NA
d_gene: TRBD1
j_gene: TRBJ2-1
len: 15
v_gene: TRBV19
CDR3aa: CASSIGQGLENEQFF
CDR3nt: TGTGCCAGTAGTATAGGACAGGGGCTCGAGAATGAGCAGTTCTTC

abundance: NA
d_gene: TRBD1
j_gene: TRBJ1-2
len: 13
v_gene: TRBV9
CDR3aa: CASSPWTGSGYTF
CDR3nt: TGTGCCAGCAGCCCATGGACAGGGAGTGGCTACACCTTC

abundance: NA
d_gene: NA
j_gene: TRBJ1-2
len: 16
v_gene: TRBV7-2
CDR3aa: CASSLRGGPRGYGYTF
CDR3nt: TGTGCCAGCAGCTTAAGGGGGGGGCCCAGGGGCTATGGCTACACCTTC

abundance: NA
d_gene: NA
j_gene: TRBJ1-4
len: 15
v_gene: TRBV19
CDR3aa: CASSKTELQGEKLFF
CDR3nt: TGTGCCAGTAGCAAGACGGAATTACAGGGTGAAAAACTGTTTTTT

abundance: NA
d_gene: NA
j_gene: TRBJ1-5
len: 18
v_gene: TRBV21-1
CDR3aa: CASSKGMDSDYSNQPQHF
CDR3nt: TGTGCCAGCAGCAAAGGAATGGACAGCGACTATAGCAATCAGCCCCAGCATTTT

abundance: NA
d_gene: NA
j_gene: TRBJ2-4
len: 13
v_gene: TRBV10-2
CDR3aa: CASKLRQRDIQYF
CDR3nt: TGCGCCAGCAAGTTAAGACAACGAGACATTCAGTACTTC

abundance: NA
d_gene: TRBD2
j_gene: TRBJ2-7
len: 14
v_gene: TRBV5-1
CDR3aa: CASSTAGGPSEQYF
CDR3nt: TGCGCCAGCAGCACGGCGGGAGGGCCCTCCGAGCAGTACTTC

abundance: NA
d_gene: TRBD1
j_gene: TRBJ1-1
len: 13
v_gene: TRBV19
CDR3aa: CASRGTVNTEAFF
CDR3nt: TGTGCCAGTAGGGGGACAGTCAACACTGAAGCTTTCTTT

abundance: few
d_gene: NA
j_gene: TRBJ2-7
len: 14
v_gene: TRBV6-5
CDR3aa: CASSYFGGFYEQYF
CDR3nt: TGTGCCAGCAGTTACTTCGGCGGTTTCTACGAGCAGTACTTC

abundance: NA
d_gene: TRBD1
j_gene: TRBJ1-5
len: 18
v_gene: TRBV6-1
CDR3aa: CASSEAEGSSGGEQPQHF
CDR3nt: TGTGCCAGCAGTGAAGCTGAAGGGAGTTCAGGGGGTGAGCAGCCCCAGCATTTT

abundance: NA
d_gene: NA
j_gene: TRBJ1-5
len: 16
v_gene: TRBV6-4
CDR3aa: CASSDPREDSNQPQHF
CDR3nt: TGTGCCAGCAGTGACCCCCGCGAGGATAGCAATCAGCCCCAGCATTTT

abundance: NA
d_gene: NA
j_gene: TRBJ1-2
len: 11
v_gene: TRBV29-1
CDR3aa: CSVEGVHGYTF
CDR3nt: TGCAGCGTTGAAGGCGTCCATGGCTACACCTTC

abundance: NA
d_gene: TRBD1
j_gene: TRBJ1-2
len: 14
v_gene: TRBV2
CDR3aa: CASIRDRVDYGYTF
CDR3nt: TGTGCCAGCATAAGGGACAGGGTTGACTATGGCTACACCTTC

abundance: NA
d_gene: TRBD1
j_gene: TRBJ1-3
len: 16
v_gene: TRBV19
CDR3aa: CASMRQGSLSGNTIYF
CDR3nt: TGTGCCAGTATGCGACAGGGGTCCCTCTCTGGAAACACCATATATTTT

abundance: NA
d_gene: TRBD1
j_gene: TRBJ2-3
len: 13
v_gene: TRBV6-6
CDR3aa: CASSGQGTDTQYF
CDR3nt: TGTGCCAGCAGTGGACAGGGAACAGATACGCAGTATTTT

abundance: NA
d_gene: TRBD1
j_gene: TRBJ1-2
len: 15
v_gene: TRBV5-1
CDR3aa: CASSGTRGPFSGYTF
CDR3nt: TGCGCCAGCAGCGGCACTAGGGGGCCCTTCTCTGGCTACACCTTC

abundance: NA
d_gene: NA
j_gene: TRBJ1-6
len: 14
v_gene: TRBV7-8
CDR3aa: CASSLVGVDSPLHF
CDR3nt: TGTGCCAGCAGCTTAGTAGGGGTAGATTCACCCCTCCACTTT

abundance: few
d_gene: NA
j_gene: TRBJ2-3
len: 14
v_gene: TRBV27
CDR3aa: CASSLRRSTDTQYF
CDR3nt: TGTGCCAGCAGTTTACGGCGGAGCACAGATACGCAGTATTTT

abundance: NA
d_gene: NA
j_gene: TRBJ1-5
len: 16
v_gene: TRBV4-1
CDR3aa: CASSQGYTGISQPQHF
CDR3nt: TGCGCCAGCAGCCAAGGGTACACGGGAATAAGCCAGCCCCAGCATTTT

abundance: once
d_gene: TRBD1
j_gene: TRBJ2-1
len: 14
v_gene: TRBV27
CDR3aa: CASSSGQGYNEQFF
CDR3nt: TGTGCCAGCAGTTCGGGACAGGGATACAATGAGCAGTTCTTC

abundance: NA
d_gene: TRBD1
j_gene: TRBJ2-1
len: 16
v_gene: TRBV15
CDR3aa: CATSRAGDRGYNEQFF
CDR3nt: TGTGCCACCAGCAGAGCAGGGGACAGGGGATACAATGAGCAGTTCTTC

abundance: NA
d_gene: TRBD2
j_gene: TRBJ2-7
len: 13
v_gene: TRBV12-3/TRBV12-4
CDR3aa: CASSLGLAGEQYF
CDR3nt: TGTGCCAGCAGTTTGGGACTAGCGGGCGAGCAGTACTTC

abundance: NA
d_gene: TRBD1
j_gene: TRBJ1-4
len: 19
v_gene: TRBV3-1/TRBV3-2
CDR3aa: CASSQAPRTGGVAREKLFF
CDR3nt: TGTGCCAGCAGCCAAGCTCCCCGGACAGGGGGAGTGGCACGTGAAAAACTGTTTTTT

abundance: once
d_gene: NA
j_gene: TRBJ2-7
len: 12
v_gene: TRBV7-9
CDR3aa: CASSLDSAGQYF
CDR3nt: TGTGCCAGCAGCTTAGATTCGGCGGGGCAGTACTTC

abundance: NA
d_gene: NA
j_gene: TRBJ1-5
len: 14
v_gene: TRBV19
CDR3aa: CASNLGREFMTQHF
CDR3nt: TGTGCCAGTAACCTGGGTCGGGAGTTTATGACCCAGCATTTT

abundance: once
d_gene: TRBD1
j_gene: TRBJ1-3
len: 16
v_gene: TRBV7-2
CDR3aa: CASSLRGQSSGNTIYF
CDR3nt: TGTGCCAGCAGCTTAAGGGGACAGAGCTCTGGAAACACCATATATTTT

abundance: few
d_gene: TRBD1
j_gene: TRBJ1-1
len: 12
v_gene: TRBV29-1
CDR3aa: CSVERTGTEAFF
CDR3nt: TGCAGCGTTGAACGGACAGGGACTGAAGCTTTCTTT

abundance: few
d_gene: NA
j_gene: TRBJ1-3
len: 14
v_gene: TRBV27
CDR3aa: CASSLAGFGNTIYF
CDR3nt: TGTGCCAGCAGTTTAGCCGGGTTCGGAAACACCATATATTTT

abundance: NA
d_gene: TRBD1
j_gene: TRBJ1-3
len: 19
v_gene: TRBV19
CDR3aa: CASSPAPGGQGISGNTIYF
CDR3nt: TGTGCCAGTAGTCCCGCCCCGGGGGGACAGGGAATCTCTGGAAACACCATATATTTT

abundance: NA
d_gene: NA
j_gene: TRBJ2-7
len: 12
v_gene: TRBV2
CDR3aa: CASSREAYEQYF
CDR3nt: TGTGCCAGCAGCAGGGAGGCCTACGAGCAGTACTTC

abundance: NA
d_gene: NA
j_gene: TRBJ1-2
len: 15
v_gene: TRBV6-5
CDR3aa: CASRQTGSGNNGYTF
CDR3nt: TGTGCCAGCAGACAAACAGGGAGCGGCAATAATGGCTACACCTTC

abundance: NA
d_gene: TRBD1
j_gene: TRBJ1-4
len: 16
v_gene: TRBV5-1
CDR3aa: CASGATGDTNNEKLFF
CDR3nt: TGCGCCAGCGGGGCAACAGGGGACACTAATAATGAAAAACTGTTTTTT

abundance: once
d_gene: NA
j_gene: TRBJ1-1
len: 15
v_gene: TRBV27
CDR3aa: CASSLSSQGRTEAFF
CDR3nt: TGTGCCAGCAGTTTATCATCACAGGGTCGGACTGAAGCTTTCTTT

abundance: NA
d_gene: TRBD2
j_gene: TRBJ2-7
len: 15
v_gene: TRBV4-2
CDR3aa: CASSPLAGDAGEQYF
CDR3nt: TGTGCCAGCAGCCCCCTAGCGGGGGACGCGGGGGAGCAGTACTTC

abundance: once
d_gene: NA
j_gene: TRBJ1-2
len: 13
v_gene: TRBV29-1
CDR3aa: CSVQDRGSGGYTF
CDR3nt: TGCAGCGTCCAAGATAGGGGGTCTGGTGGCTACACCTTC

abundance: NA
d_gene: TRBD1
j_gene: TRBJ1-1
len: 15
v_gene: TRBV4-1
CDR3aa: CASSHEPTGATEAFF
CDR3nt: TGCGCCAGCAGCCACGAACCCACAGGGGCGACTGAAGCTTTCTTT

abundance: NA
d_gene: TRBD1
j_gene: TRBJ2-6
len: 19
v_gene: TRBV5-5
CDR3aa: CASRLNPGQGSSGANVLTF
CDR3nt: TGTGCCAGCAGACTAAACCCGGGACAGGGTAGTTCTGGGGCCAACGTCCTGACTTTC

abundance: NA
d_gene: NA
j_gene: TRBJ2-3
len: 11
v_gene: TRBV30
CDR3aa: CAWSLTDTQYF
CDR3nt: TGTGCCTGGAGCCTTACAGATACGCAGTATTTT

abundance: NA
d_gene: TRBD1
j_gene: TRBJ1-2
len: 13
v_gene: TRBV6-5
CDR3aa: CASSVTGGDGYTF
CDR3nt: TGTGCCAGCAGCGTCACAGGGGGCGATGGCTACACCTTC

abundance: NA
d_gene: TRBD1
j_gene: TRBJ1-1
len: 14
v_gene: TRBV11-2
CDR3aa: CASSLTPGQNEAFF
CDR3nt: TGTGCCAGCAGCTTAACACCGGGACAGAATGAAGCTTTCTTT

abundance: NA
d_gene: NA
j_gene: TRBJ1-5
len: 13
v_gene: TRBV3-1/TRBV3-2
CDR3aa: CASSNMYNQPQHF
CDR3nt: TGTGCCAGCAGCAATATGTACAATCAGCCCCAGCATTTT

abundance: NA
d_gene: NA
j_gene: TRBJ1-2
len: 13
v_gene: TRBV3-1/TRBV3-2
CDR3aa: CASSPTANYGYTF
CDR3nt: TGTGCCAGCAGCCCGACAGCTAACTATGGCTACACCTTC

abundance: NA
d_gene: TRBD2
j_gene: TRBJ2-1
len: 15
v_gene: TRBV7-7
CDR3aa: CASSPGLAGWNEQFF
CDR3nt: TGTGCCAGCAGCCCGGGACTAGCGGGATGGAATGAGCAGTTCTTC

abundance: NA
d_gene: NA
j_gene: TRBJ2-2
len: 14
v_gene: TRBV4-1
CDR3aa: CASSRDQVTGELFF
CDR3nt: TGCGCCAGCAGCCGCGACCAGGTAACCGGGGAGCTGTTTTTT

abundance: NA
d_gene: NA
j_gene: TRBJ2-1
len: 13
v_gene: TRBV5-1
CDR3aa: CASNDLRMNEQFF
CDR3nt: TGCGCCAGCAACGACTTAAGGATGAATGAGCAGTTCTTC

abundance: NA
d_gene: NA
j_gene: TRBJ2-7
len: 15
v_gene: TRBV13
CDR3aa: CASSSAGTYHYEQYF
CDR3nt: TGTGCCAGCAGCTCAGCCGGGACATATCACTACGAGCAGTACTTC

abundance: NA
d_gene: TRBD1
j_gene: TRBJ2-2
len: 14
v_gene: TRBV25-1
CDR3aa: CASSDRGRAGELFF
CDR3nt: TGTGCCAGCAGTGACAGGGGGCGCGCCGGGGAGCTGTTTTTT

abundance: NA
d_gene: TRBD1
j_gene: TRBJ1-6
len: 13
v_gene: TRBV25-1
CDR3aa: CASKDRDNSPLHF
CDR3nt: TGTGCCAGTAAAGACAGGGATAATTCACCCCTCCACTTT

abundance: NA
d_gene: NA
j_gene: TRBJ2-1
len: 14
v_gene: TRBV29-1
CDR3aa: CSVPQAGSYNEQFF
CDR3nt: TGCAGCGTTCCCCAGGCAGGGTCCTACAATGAGCAGTTCTTC

abundance: NA
d_gene: NA
j_gene: TRBJ2-1
len: 16
v_gene: TRBV3-1/TRBV3-2
CDR3aa: CASSQGVGAPYNEQFF
CDR3nt: TGTGCCAGCAGCCAAGGGGTGGGGGCCCCCTACAATGAGCAGTTCTTC